This TCR beta chain is from a study of cytotoxic CD8 clonotypes in ibrutinib-treated CLL (dated by TCRdb to the early 2020s). For context, the study as a whole: The cohort was composed of 11 relapsed/refractory and about 15 treatment-naive patients; IGHV unmutated status was identified in around 17 patients. Response samples were obtained after a median of approximately twelve months of treatment, with a range of roughly 6 to 40 months. Samples averaged roughly 280,000 productive templates and some 91,000 productive rearrangements. Responses were partial in about 25 patients and complete in 2; after median approximately 66 months follow-up, around 15 stayed in remission and roughly twelve progressed. Of the 86 people in the trial, around 26 had longitudinal samples available. Cryopreserved peripheral blood mononuclear cells were collected before treatment, at response, and at either disease progression or sustained remission. All remission and progressive disease samples were collected while patients were still receiving ibrutinib.

Its CDR3 holds 18 amino acids, cysteine through phenylalanine. This entry keeps only the CDR3 DNA: 54 bases, framed from base 1. The time point tag for this specimen amounts to: progressive disease on ibrutinib. For TCR beta library preparation, about 2 micrograms of genomic DNA were isolated from cryopreserved PBMCs. High-throughput TCR beta sequencing was performed on longitudinal blood samples from CLL patients receiving ibrutinib monotherapy. The patients took part in an open-label, single-center phase 2 trial of ibrutinib monotherapy. The goal of deep resolution MiSeq sequencing was a depth between 1 in 1 million and 1 in 200,000 T cells, and coverage averaged 10x per clonotype. The immunoSEQ hsTCRB Kit was used to generate the TCR beta libraries. In the original analysis: Data were analyzed with ImmunoSEQ Data Assistant and ImmunoSEQ Analyzer, with V, D and J genes assigned per IMGT definitions. Clonality was computed as one minus normalized Shannon entropy of productive rearrangement frequencies, ranging from 0 to 1. Only overrepresented clonotypes making up at least 0.05% of the repertoire of each patient were included in the public clonotype analysis. Thirteen age-matched healthy donor repertoires from immuneACCESS were used as controls for clonality. The table was pulled from immuneACCESS by TCRdb, which kept in-frame rearrangements only. Such tables lose some clones; where checked, under half of the loss comes from unresolved V genes, and the rest has no known cause. Clone size and V and J calls were adopted from that table, with D and trimming inferred from the DNA. This sample gives 250,000 to 350,000 clones in total; roughly four fifths of them show up just once. The ten most abundant clones make up roughly 5.7% of the sample.

On this clone: Its antigen is still unknown. Base qualities are not at hand, and no much larger clone is one base apart.

Results the study describes overall, beyond this receptor: Lymph node repertoires were not examined, and the timing of sampling was not matched between patients in sustained remission and those whose disease progressed. Clonality rose at ibrutinib response, remained stable during sustained remission, and dropped back toward baseline at progression. Baseline clonality exceeded that of age-matched healthy donors and correlated strongly with circulating CD8+ T-cell counts. Public clonotypes were found to be uncommon and were observed to contract or remain stable during treatment; the increase in clonality was shown to reflect expansion of private clonotypes at ibrutinib response.

The chain was built from TRBV1 and TRBJ2-1; the table gives TRBD2 as D, unverified against the DNA. TRBV1 is reported as a pseudogene. The sequence derives from a human donor with chronic lymphocytic leukemia. The sequences come from PBMCs, collected at disease progression, from a patient treated with ibrutinib. The sequenced DNA: TGCACCAGCAGCCAAGATCTGGGAACTAGCGGGAGGGGCAATGAGCAGTTCTTC. Its product reads: CTSSQDLGTSGRGNEQFF.